This TCR beta chain was observed in a study of PD-1 blockade in classical Hodgkin lymphoma. The time point is: cycle 4 day 1 (C4D1), after 6 weeks of nivolumab. With no exception, relapse followed autologous stem cell transplantation in all patients, and brentuximab vedotin exposure varied. Researchers report purifying CD4+ T cells from thawed PBMCs by magnetic negative selection. The method was immunoSEQ multiplex PCR; TCRdb's version includes in-frame clones alone and lacks a portion of them. The data contain 25,000 to 30,000 clones, 80% to 90% of them seen just once; the ten biggest clones take up 0.62%. V was clipped by 3 bases and J by 7 bases, with 16 bases between them. The CDR3 sequence is 15 residues long. CDR1 and CDR2 from the germline V gene are MNHEY and SMNVEV (reference sequence).

The receptor was isolated from a human donor with classical Hodgkin lymphoma. The gene calls are TRBV27 and TRBJ2-1; tentative D call: TRBD2 (6 bases). The starting material was CD4+ T cells from blood, obtained before the fourth cycle of nivolumab. The DNA of the CDR3 is TGTGCCAGCAGTTTCTCGGGACTTAAAGGAAATGAGCAGTTCTTC. Translating gives CASSFSGLKGNEQFF.